These 2 T cell receptor beta chains were all obtained from the same sample, sequenced in a study of shared clonotypes between healthy human individuals. Naive CD8 populations comprised CD45RO-negative cells positively selected for CCR7, excluding terminally differentiated effector memory CD45RA+ cells. Repertoires were generated with immunoSEQ multiplex PCR, while TCRdb's copy carries only in-frame clones and drops some. The sample lists over 2 million clones, approximately 94% seen once, with 1% to 1.3% in the top ten. The specimen sequenced was naive CD8+ T cells sorted from blood. The receptors come from a man aged 18 to 35 in good health.

The chain combines TRBV11-3 with TRBJ2-2; no reliable D call. Trimming cost V 3 bases and J 5 bases, with 4 bases left between them. The germline V gene encodes CDR1 SGHNT and CDR2 YENEEA. The CDR3 length is 12 residues. The CDR3 bases are TGTGCCAGCAGCTTTCGGACCGGGGAGCTGTTTTTT. This codes for CASSFRTGELFF.

This chain uses TRBV7-2 with TRBJ2-5, with D tentatively TRBD2 (6 bases). Trimming shortened V by 1 base and J by 5 bases, and 14 bases separated the two germline ends. The length of the CDR3 is 15 residues. Looked up from germline, CDR1 is SGHTA and CDR2 is FQGNSA. This CDR3 reads CASSLVVGGEETQYF. The CDR3 nucleotides are TGTGCCAGCAGCTTAGTAGTCGGGGGAGAGGAGACCCAGTACTTC.